Sequencing of this T cell receptor beta chain was carried out in a study of T-cell memory formation after mild COVID-19. Overall study: Clustering of TCRs was largely donor specific. Study results and caveats: The study detected some responding clones in pre-infection memory, suggesting cross-reactive memory joined.

In TCRdb, the 5' RACE reads were re-called with MiXCR into one record per CDR3 protein. The table lists 75,000 to 95,000 distinct CDR3 sequences, around 16% of them singletons, with around two fifths in the top ten. The V gene end was trimmed by 4 bases and the J gene end by 3 bases; junction bases not matched to a gene: 2. CDR3 length: 15 amino acids. The V gene's germline CDR1 is MGHRA and CDR2 YSYEKL. Regarding this clonotype: Its antigen is currently unknown.

The chain couples TRBV4-1 to TRBJ2-2, with 10 bases lining up with TRBD2. The sequenced material came from PBMCs or a T cell subset sorted from them (not recorded which). This TCR was recovered from a man in his late teens or twenties who had mild COVID-19 (a few samples of this study predate the infection). Cell type and time point are not known. The CDR3 protein is CASSPGTSDTGELFF. The CDR3 DNA follows: TGCGCCAGCAGCCCCGGGACTAGCGACACCGGGGAGCTGTTTTTT.